The 25 T cell receptor beta chains given below trace back to one sample, sequenced in a study of blood T cell repertoires in COVID-19. Sequencing used immunoSEQ multiplex PCR; TCRdb keeps in-frame clones, though not all of them. The data contain roughly 56,000 clones, 65% to 90% of them singletons. Input material: peripheral blood. The receptors derive from a human donor in a cohort sampled during active COVID-19.

The chain has TRBV6-4 and TRBJ2-1; 8 bases agree with TRBD2. J lost 3 bases, V lost 0 bases, and 1 base had no gene match. The CDR3 sequence is 15 residues long. In germline, CDR1 is MRHNA, CDR2 SNTAGT. CDR3 DNA: TGTGCCAGCAGTGACTCAGGGACTAGCTACAATGAGCAGTTCTTC. It specifies CASSDSGTSYNEQFF.

This clone appeared once. The chain carries TRBV19 and TRBJ2-3; no firm D call. Trimming took 6 bases from V and 14 from J, leaving 21 bases between them. The CDR3 is made up of 13 amino acids. Germline lookup yields CDR1 LNHDA and CDR2 SQIVND (reference sequence). CDR3 coding DNA: TGTGCCAGTAGCCAGGCCGGCCCGAGTATGGGGTATTTT. Protein sequence: CASSQAGPSMGYF.

The chain combines TRBV28 with TRBJ1-4, with D perhaps TRBD1 (5 bases). This CDR3 comprises 16 residues. CDR1 is MDHEN, CDR2 SYDVKM, per germline. Trimming took off 4 bases at V and 2 bases at J, with 14 bases between the two ends. Here the CDR3 reads CASSYGGLFTNEKLFF. The CDR3 DNA reads TGTGCCAGCAGTTACGGGGGGTTGTTCACTAATGAAAAACTGTTTTTT.

The chain employs TRBV6-5 and TRBJ2-1, with D maybe TRBD1 (5 bases). V gave up 4 bases and J gave up 3 bases, with 7 bases separating them. Germline CDR1 reads MNHEY; CDR2 reads SVGAGI. This CDR3 is built from 13 residues. As DNA, the CDR3 is TGTGCCAGCAGTTTCGACAGCTACAATGAGCAGTTCTTC. It codes for CASSFDSYNEQFF.

The CDR3: CASTPDRGPNTIYF. The CDR3 nucleotides are TGTGCCAGTACCCCCGACAGGGGGCCAAACACCATATATTTT. The chain has TRBV19 and TRBJ1-3; 10 positions match TRBD1. There are 14 residues in the CDR3. The germline CDR1 and CDR2 sequences are LNHDA and SQIVND (reference sequence). The J segment lost 6 bases and the V segment lost 7 bases, leaving 6 bases of the junction unmatched.

This chain links TRBV27 with TRBJ2-1; tentatively, D is TRBD2 (6 bases). CDR1 MNHEY and CDR2 SMNVEV come from the germline V gene (reference sequence). The V and J ends lost 1 base and 8 bases respectively, with 18 bases between them. The CDR3 contains 16 residues. CDR3 coding DNA: TGTGCCAGCAGTTTATTCGCGGGTCCCGGGGGTGATGAGCAGTTCTTC. Translation: CASSLFAGPGGDEQFF.

This rearrangement joins TRBV5-1 to TRBJ1-1; 9 bases are a match to TRBD1. Germline lookup yields CDR1 SGHRS and CDR2 YFSETQ. The V segment lost 0 bases and the J segment 3 bases; nucleotides outside the gene matches: 9. This CDR3 has 17 amino acids. CDR3: CASSLGDRVSWHTEAFF. CDR3 DNA sequence: TGCGCCAGCAGCTTGGGGGACAGGGTCTCATGGCACACTGAAGCTTTCTTT.

The sample holds a few counts of this clone. This chain uses TRBV25-1 with TRBJ1-2; the D gene is possibly TRBD1 (6 bases). V shed 3 bases and J shed 0 bases, with 8 bases lying between them. CDR1 and CDR2 from the germline V gene are MGHDK and SYGVNS. The CDR3 runs to 14 residues. CDR3 sequence reads: CASSDRGANYGYTF. CDR3 coding DNA: TGTGCCAGCAGTGACAGGGGAGCTAACTATGGCTACACCTTC.

This clone appeared a few times. This rearrangement joins TRBV21-1 to TRBJ2-5; no DNA check was done on the table's D call, TRBD1. TRBV21-1 is designated a pseudogene. This CDR3 contains 13 residues. Written as DNA, the CDR3 is TGTGCCAGCCCGTTCGGGACAGAAGAGACCCAGTACTTC. Protein: CASPFGTEETQYF.

In its sample, this clone was seen a few times. This sequence joins TRBV6-1 and TRBJ2-7, with 7 positions matching TRBD1. Germline V gives CDR1 MNHNS, CDR2 SASEGT. J was trimmed by 1 base and V by 0 bases; bases with no gene match: 0. The CDR3 runs 14 residues. The DNA of the CDR3 is TGTGCCAGCAGTGAAGCGACAGGGTCCTACGAGCAGTACTTC. It translates to CASSEATGSYEQYF.

The chain employs TRBV20-1 and TRBJ2-7; TRBD2 matches 10 bases. The CDR3 loop spans 14 amino acids. Germline-derived CDR1 and CDR2 are DFQATT and SNEGSKA (reference sequence). The V and J ends lost 3 bases and 3 bases, in that order; junction bases with no gene match: 5. CDR3 bases: TGCAGTGCTAGTCCCCGGACTAGCGGCTACGAGCAGTACTTC. Protein product: CSASPRTSGYEQYF.

This sequence joins TRBV11-2 and TRBJ2-7; D ambiguous. V was clipped by 0 bases and J by 9 bases, with 12 bases between them. The germline gives CDR1 SGHAT, CDR2 FQNNGV. This CDR3 contains 13 residues. CDR3 DNA sequence: TGTGCCAGCAGCTTAGAGGGTTACGAGCGGCAGTACTTC. This sequence encodes CASSLEGYERQYF.

This rearrangement joins TRBV9 to TRBJ1-4, with 7 bases fitting TRBD1. CDR1 is SGDLS, CDR2 YYNGEE, per germline. The CDR3 is made up of 18 amino acids. With V trimmed by 4 bases and J by 0 bases, 12 bases remained unmatched. CDR3 sequence reads: CASSSRQGPQTTNEKLFF. CDR3 in DNA: TGTGCCAGCAGCTCTCGACAGGGACCACAAACAACTAATGAAAAACTGTTTTTT.

This chain connects TRBV5-1 to TRBJ2-7; D might be TRBD2 (5 bases). This CDR3 has 14 amino acids. The germline CDR1 and CDR2 sequences are SGHRS and YFSETQ. The ends were cut back, 0 bases at V and 6 bases at J, with 13 bases in the middle. Written as DNA, the CDR3 is TGCGCCAGCAGCTTGGCCGAAACTAGGAGCGAGCAGTACTTC. This encodes CASSLAETRSEQYF.

V and J are TRBV2 and TRBJ2-2; 8 positions match TRBD1. The V segment lost 0 bases and the J segment 2 bases; nucleotides outside the gene matches: 2. The CDR3 is made up of 16 amino acids. Germline V gives CDR1 SNHLY, CDR2 FYNNEI. The CDR3 region is CASSEAGTGNTGELFF. CDR3 sequence (DNA): TGTGCCAGCAGTGAAGCCGGGACAGGCAACACCGGGGAGCTGTTTTTT.

The chain employs TRBV30 and TRBJ2-2; 11 bases align to TRBD2. CDR3 length equals 15 residues. J was trimmed by 7 bases and V by 3 bases; bases with no gene match: 7. The germline V gene encodes CDR1 GTSNPN and CDR2 SVGIG (reference sequence). CDR3: CAWRVLAGGIGELFF. As DNA, the CDR3 is TGTGCCTGGAGGGTCCTAGCGGGAGGAATCGGGGAGCTGTTTTTT.

This clone was counted between two and nine times. This chain links TRBV7-3 with TRBJ1-3; no clear D. Germline assignment: CDR1 SGHTA and CDR2 FQGTGA. The V gene lost 3 bases and the J gene lost 0 bases, with 6 bases spanning the gap. The CDR3 has 14 amino acids. In DNA, the CDR3 is TGTGCCAGCAGCTTTTCAGACTCTGGAAACACCATATATTTT. It translates to CASSFSDSGNTIYF.

The chain joins TRBV4-1 to TRBJ1-2; TRBD1 agrees at 7 bases. In germline, CDR1 is MGHRA, CDR2 YSYEKL. The CDR3 is made up of 14 amino acids. After removal of 0 bases from V and 7 bases from J, the junction contained 5 bases not matched to a gene. Here the CDR3 DNA reads TGCGCCAGCAGCCAAGAGCCAGGGGGGAGTGGCTACACCTTC. Its translation: CASSQEPGGSGYTF.

This clone appeared a few times. A junction end diverges from the germline sequence, so it may reflect a read error. This sequence joins TRBV30 and TRBJ1-2, with D perhaps matching TRBD1 (6 bases). The CDR3 totals 8 residues. Germline CDR1 and CDR2: GTSNPN and SVGIG (reference sequence). The DNA for the CDR3 is TGTGCCTGGAGGGACAGTCGCTTC. Translating it yields CAWRDSRF.

The chain is built from TRBV2 and TRBJ2-5, with 9 bases matching TRBD2. V shed 6 bases, J shed 0 bases, and the junction held 14 bases outside the gene matches. Germline CDR1 and CDR2: SNHLY and FYNNEI. CDR3 size: 18 residues. This chain's CDR3 is CASREGTSSRLYQETQYF. CDR3 DNA sequence: TGTGCCAGCAGAGAGGGGACTAGCTCTAGGTTGTACCAAGAGACCCAGTACTTC.

With respect to this clone: A junction end diverges from the germline sequence, so it may reflect a read error. The chain combines TRBV7-3 with TRBJ2-1; D ambiguous. This CDR3 is 12 amino acids long. Germline CDR1 is SGHTA and CDR2 is FQGTGA. The CDR3 reads CASSLTLSEQFF. CDR3 in DNA: TGTGCCAGCAGCCTAACCCTGTCTGAGCAGTTCTTC.

This CDR3 is CASSQGLRETGELFF. Here the CDR3 DNA reads TGCGCCAGCAGTCAAGGCTTGAGGGAAACCGGGGAGCTGTTTTTT. The chain couples TRBV23-1 to TRBJ2-2, with D tentatively TRBD2 (5 bases). TRBV23-1 carries the ORF label, with uncertain function. CDR3 length equals 15 residues. With 2 bases removed from V and 5 bases from J, the gap between germline ends came to 12 bases.

There are a few counts of this clone. The chain combines TRBV10-3 with TRBJ1-2; D unresolved. Germline V gene lookup returns CDR1 ENHRY and CDR2 SYGVKD. V dropped 5 bases and J dropped 6 bases, with 16 bases sitting between them. This CDR3 has 14 residues. The CDR3 bases are TGTGCCATCAGTCCCGATTGGGGAGTAGATGGCTACACCTTC. Protein sequence: CAISPDWGVDGYTF.

The gene calls are TRBV9 and TRBJ2-3, with no clear D. Trimming removed 4 bases at V and 2 bases at J, with 8 bases between. The CDR3 runs to 13 residues. Germline V gene data show CDR1 as SGDLS and CDR2 as YYNGEE. This chain's CDR3 is CASSPQVTDTQYF. The CDR3 nucleotides read TGTGCCAGCAGCCCGCAGGTCACAGATACGCAGTATTTT.

V is TRBV28 and J is TRBJ2-1; 8 bases are a match to TRBD2. Trimming removed 2 bases from V and 5 bases from J; junction bases left unmatched: 2. The CDR3 loop spans 14 amino acids. Germline V lookup: CDR1 MDHEN, CDR2 SYDVKM. The CDR3 region has the DNA TGTGCCAGCAGTTTAACTAGCGGAAACAATGAGCAGTTCTTC. It is translated as CASSLTSGNNEQFF.